This T cell receptor (beta chain) is from a study of cytomegalovirus exposure and HLA in healthy donors. On this clone itself: Its antigen is unidentified.

Findings of the study overall: Using the classifier, cytomegalovirus status was reportedly diagnosed with high specificity and sensitivity. Because they were indistinguishable, some V segments, including TRBV6-2 and TRBV6-3, were excluded.

The CDR3 sequence is 12 residues long. The V segment lost 7 bases and the J segment 8 bases; nucleotides outside the gene matches: 5. Germline CDR1 reads MDHEN; CDR2 reads SYDVKM. PCR amplification relied on 60 Vbeta primers (plus 13 Jbeta primers). The table came from immunoSEQ multiplex PCR; TCRdb's copy has only in-frame clones and leaves some out. This sample has some 200,000 clones, with 77% found just once. The TCR comes from an older woman in good health and CMV-seropositive. The gene calls are TRBV28 and TRBJ2-1; 7 bases line up with TRBD1. Sequenced: PBMCs. The CDR3 DNA sequence: TGTGCCAGCACCTTACAGGGGCATGAGCAGTTCTTC. Protein product: CASTLQGHEQFF.